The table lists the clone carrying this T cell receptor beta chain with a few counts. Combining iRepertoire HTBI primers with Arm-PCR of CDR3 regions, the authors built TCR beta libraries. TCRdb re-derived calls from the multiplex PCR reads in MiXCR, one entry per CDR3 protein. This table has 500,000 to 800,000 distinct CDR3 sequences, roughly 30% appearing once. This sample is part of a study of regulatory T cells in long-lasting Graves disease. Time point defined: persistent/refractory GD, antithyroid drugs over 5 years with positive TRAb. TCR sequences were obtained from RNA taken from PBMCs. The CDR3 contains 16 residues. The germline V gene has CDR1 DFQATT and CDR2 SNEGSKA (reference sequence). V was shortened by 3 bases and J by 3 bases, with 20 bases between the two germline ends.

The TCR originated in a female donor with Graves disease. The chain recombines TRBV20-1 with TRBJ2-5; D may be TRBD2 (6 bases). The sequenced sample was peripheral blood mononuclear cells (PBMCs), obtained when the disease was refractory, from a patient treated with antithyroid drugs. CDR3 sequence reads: CSARRVAEAREETQYF. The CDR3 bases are TGCAGTGCTAGGAGGGTAGCGGAGGCCCGTGAAGAGACCCAGTACTTC.